This T cell receptor (beta chain) was captured by sequencing in a study of shared clonotypes between healthy human individuals. Notes on the study in general: Incomplete sequencing of sorted subsets was indicated by rarefaction despite large depth.

Naive CD8 cells lacked CD45RO, underwent positive selection for CCR7 and left out terminally differentiated effector memory CD45RA+ cells. Once extracted for a subset, genomic DNA was divided evenly among several immunoSEQ plates. Profiling relied on immunoSEQ multiplex PCR, and the TCRdb table lists in-frame clones only, not all of them. The data hold about 1,900,000 clones, with approximately 94% observed a single time. Trimming pared 1 base from V and 3 bases from J, leaving 12 bases between. The CDR3 loop spans 15 amino acids. Germline V gene data show CDR1 as SGHAT and CDR2 as FQNNGV. This clone was recorded a few times. No antigen is known for it.

The rearrangement links TRBV11-2 to TRBJ1-2, with no clear D. This TCR derives from a man aged 18 to 29 in good health. Sequenced sample: naive CD8+ T cells sorted from blood. In DNA, the CDR3 is TGTGCCAGCAGCTTAGTGGCAGAGACCGACTATGGCTACACCTTC. Translating gives CASSLVAETDYGYTF.